These T cell receptor beta chains were read from a single sample in a study of blood T cell repertoires in COVID-19. Clones were read by immunoSEQ multiplex PCR, and TCRdb kept only the in-frame ones, dropping some. The table lists about 300,000 clones, around 87% of them singletons. Sequenced material: peripheral blood. Source of these receptors: a woman aged 35 to 49 who had recovered from COVID-19. Both conserved end residues are part of each CDR3. D genes are given only for firm matches. Some rows have no size entry. The others give once, few or many, or a class for an expanded clone.

D: TRBD1; V: TRBV4-2; J: TRBJ1-4; size: NA; DNA: TGTGCCAGCAGCCAAGGGTTGGACGGACAGGGGGAAAAACTGTTTTTT; CDR3: CASSQGLDGQGEKLFF
D: TRBD2; V: TRBV7-8; J: TRBJ2-3; size: NA; DNA: TGTGCCAGCAGCTTAGCGCGCGGGGGGTGGGATACGCAGTATTTT; CDR3: CASSLARGGWDTQYF
D: NA; V: TRBV7-2; J: TRBJ1-6; size: NA; DNA: TGTGCCAGCAGCCTTCTTGGGTCGGGCTCCTATAATTCACCCCTCCACTTT; CDR3: CASSLLGSGSYNSPLHF
D: NA; V: TRBV4-1; J: TRBJ2-7; size: NA; DNA: TGCGCCAGCAGCTCCTGGGACACTGCCTACGAGCAGTACTTC; CDR3: CASSSWDTAYEQYF
D: NA; V: TRBV12-3/TRBV12-4; J: TRBJ1-1; size: NA; DNA: TGTGCCAGCATTGCGGGTCACACTGAAGCTTTCTTT; CDR3: CASIAGHTEAFF
D: NA; V: TRBV20-1; J: TRBJ1-5; size: NA; DNA: TGCAGTGCTAGTGGCTGGGAGGATAGCAATCAGCCCCAGCATTTT; CDR3: CSASGWEDSNQPQHF
D: TRBD1; V: TRBV19; J: TRBJ2-5; size: NA; DNA: TGTGCCAGTAGTATATTTACCCGCCCCAGGGGGCTGGAGACCCAGTACTTC; CDR3: CASSIFTRPRGLETQYF
D: NA; V: TRBV2; J: TRBJ1-2; size: NA; DNA: TGTGCCAGCAGTGAGGAACAGGGAGGCTACACCTTC; CDR3: CASSEEQGGYTF
D: NA; V: TRBV30; J: TRBJ2-1; size: NA; DNA: TGTGCCTGGAGTTCCGACACCTACAATGAGCAGTTCTTC; CDR3: CAWSSDTYNEQFF
D: NA; V: TRBV7-9; J: TRBJ2-1; size: NA; DNA: TGTGCCAGCAGCTTCTTCATGAGCTCCTACAATGAGCAGTTCTTC; CDR3: CASSFFMSSYNEQFF
D: NA; V: TRBV5-5; J: TRBJ2-3; size: NA; DNA: TGTGCCAGCAGCTTCGCGGGGGCACCAAGCACAGATACGCAGTATTTT; CDR3: CASSFAGAPSTDTQYF
D: NA; V: TRBV19; J: TRBJ2-1; size: NA; DNA: TGTGCCAGTAGTATTCGGGGGACCGGGAATGAGCAGTTCTTC; CDR3: CASSIRGTGNEQFF
D: NA; V: TRBV10-3; J: TRBJ1-2; size: few; DNA: TGTGCCATCAGTGAGGCACGGGGGGACTATGGCTACACCTTC; CDR3: CAISEARGDYGYTF
D: TRBD1; V: TRBV30; J: TRBJ2-7; size: NA; DNA: TGTGCCTGGAGTGTACAGGGGTACGAGCAGTACTTC; CDR3: CAWSVQGYEQYF
D: TRBD1; V: TRBV6-5; J: TRBJ1-2; size: NA; DNA: TGTGCCAGCAGTTATCTCCGTGGACAGGGGAACTATGGCTACACCTTC; CDR3: CASSYLRGQGNYGYTF
D: TRBD2; V: TRBV5-4; J: TRBJ2-7; size: NA; DNA: TGTGCCAGCAGCGGGGGGACTAGCGGGGGGCCCGAGCAGTACTTC; CDR3: CASSGGTSGGPEQYF
D: NA; V: TRBV4-3; J: TRBJ1-4; size: NA; DNA: TGCGCCAGCAGCCGCATAATAGCGGCTAATGAAAAACTGTTTTTT; CDR3: CASSRIIAANEKLFF
D: NA; V: TRBV2; J: TRBJ2-3; size: NA; DNA: TGTGCCAGCTCCGGGGGGCCGGGAACAGATACGCAGTATTTT; CDR3: CASSGGPGTDTQYF
D: NA; V: TRBV20-1; J: TRBJ1-1; size: NA; DNA: TGCAGTGCTAGTGATGGGCGCACTGAAGCTTTCTTT; CDR3: CSASDGRTEAFF
D: NA; V: TRBV4-2; J: TRBJ1-2; size: NA; DNA: TGTGCCAGCAGCCAGCGGGGGCTCCCTTTGTATGGCTACACCTTC; CDR3: CASSQRGLPLYGYTF
D: NA; V: TRBV27; J: TRBJ2-1; size: NA; DNA: TGTGCCAGCAGTTTTTGGGGGGGCCCCTACAATGAGCAGTTCTTC; CDR3: CASSFWGGPYNEQFF
D: TRBD2; V: TRBV5-1; J: TRBJ2-7; size: NA; DNA: TGCGCCAGCAGCACGGGACTAGCGGGGGGGCCGAAGCAGTACTTC; CDR3: CASSTGLAGGPKQYF
D: TRBD2; V: TRBV5-6; J: TRBJ2-7; size: NA; DNA: TGTGCCAGCAGCTTGGGCCTAGCGGGGAGAATCTACGAGCAGTACTTC; CDR3: CASSLGLAGRIYEQYF
D: NA; V: TRBV29-1; J: TRBJ2-7; size: NA; DNA: TGCAGCGTTGGCAGATCGACCTACGAGCAGTACTTC; CDR3: CSVGRSTYEQYF
D: TRBD1; V: TRBV7-9; J: TRBJ1-2; size: NA; DNA: TGTGCCAGCAGTCCGGGACAGGGGGGAGAGGTCTATGGCTACACCTTC; CDR3: CASSPGQGGEVYGYTF
D: NA; V: TRBV30; J: TRBJ1-4; size: NA; DNA: TGTGCCTGGAGTCCGGGTATAACTAATGAAAAACTGTTTTTT; CDR3: CAWSPGITNEKLFF
D: TRBD2; V: TRBV4-1; J: TRBJ2-2; size: NA; DNA: TGCGCCAGCAGCCTAGCGGGGGGCGGGACCGGGGAGCTGTTTTTT; CDR3: CASSLAGGGTGELFF
D: NA; V: TRBV6-5; J: TRBJ2-7; size: NA; DNA: TGTGCCAGCAGTTATAAAGGGGACTCCTCCTACTACGAGCAGTACTTC; CDR3: CASSYKGDSSYYEQYF
D: NA; V: TRBV7-8; J: TRBJ1-2; size: NA; DNA: TGTGCCAGCAGCTTAATCCTGACAAGGCCTCCACCTTATGGCTACACCTTC; CDR3: CASSLILTRPPPYGYTF
D: TRBD1; V: TRBV2; J: TRBJ1-2; size: NA; DNA: TGTGCCACAAACTCCGGGACAGGGGAGGCTAACTATGGCTACACCTTC; CDR3: CATNSGTGEANYGYTF
D: TRBD1; V: TRBV11-3; J: TRBJ2-5; size: NA; DNA: TGTGCCAGCAGCCCATGGGACAGTCAAGAGACCCAGTACTTC; CDR3: CASSPWDSQETQYF
D: NA; V: TRBV28; J: TRBJ1-1; size: once; DNA: TGTGCCAGCAGCACTACACCTAACACTGAAGCTTTCTTT; CDR3: CASSTTPNTEAFF
D: NA; V: TRBV7-9; J: TRBJ1-2; size: NA; DNA: TGTGCCAGCAGCTTACCCCGGAGGGGGAGGGGCCAAAACTCCTATGGCTACACCTTC; CDR3: CASSLPRRGRGQNSYGYTF
D: NA; V: TRBV12-2; J: TRBJ2-7; size: NA; DNA: TGTGCAAGTCGCTTAGATGGGACAGGGGGCCACGCTTCCTACGAGCAGTACTTC; CDR3: CASRLDGTGGHASYEQYF
D: NA; V: TRBV24-1; J: TRBJ2-3; size: NA; DNA: TGTGCCACCAGTGACCGGGGGGCCAGGGATACGCAGTATTTT; CDR3: CATSDRGARDTQYF
D: NA; V: TRBV10-2; J: TRBJ1-6; size: NA; DNA: TGCGCCAGCACGGGGATATGGGATTCACCCCTCCACTTT; CDR3: CASTGIWDSPLHF
D: TRBD1; V: TRBV30; J: TRBJ1-1; size: NA; DNA: TGTGCCTGGAGACAGGGGGCGAACACTGAAGCTTTCTTT; CDR3: CAWRQGANTEAFF
D: TRBD2; V: TRBV10-3; J: TRBJ2-3; size: NA; DNA: TGTGCCACCGAGCCCCTAGCGGGGGGGCTTACAGATACGCAGTATTTT; CDR3: CATEPLAGGLTDTQYF
D: TRBD1; V: TRBV5-1; J: TRBJ2-1; size: NA; DNA: TGCGCCAGCAGCTTGGTCCAGGGGGCGAATGAGCAGTTCTTC; CDR3: CASSLVQGANEQFF
D: TRBD1; V: TRBV7-7; J: TRBJ2-1; size: NA; DNA: TGTGCCAGCAGCTCGGGACAGGGGTCCTACAATGAGCAGTTCTTC; CDR3: CASSSGQGSYNEQFF
D: NA; V: TRBV2; J: TRBJ1-2; size: NA; DNA: TGTGCCAGCAGAGCCCGTAACCTTAACTATGGCTACACCTTC; CDR3: CASRARNLNYGYTF
D: TRBD1; V: TRBV18; J: TRBJ2-6; size: NA; DNA: TGTGCCAGCTCACCCGGACAGGGCAACTCTGGGGCCAACGTCCTGACTTTC; CDR3: CASSPGQGNSGANVLTF
D: TRBD1; V: TRBV5-1; J: TRBJ1-4; size: NA; DNA: TGCGCCAGCAGCATTGTGGCCGGGACAGGGTACGAAAAACTGTTTTTT; CDR3: CASSIVAGTGYEKLFF
D: TRBD1; V: TRBV7-2; J: TRBJ2-7; size: NA; DNA: TGTGCCAGCAGCTTAGTGGGAAGGGGGCCGCCCTACGAGCAGTACTTC; CDR3: CASSLVGRGPPYEQYF
D: TRBD2; V: TRBV4-1; J: TRBJ2-5; size: few; DNA: TGCGCCAGCAGCCAATCCTTTGGCGGGGGGGTGGAGACCCAGTACTTC; CDR3: CASSQSFGGGVETQYF
D: TRBD2; V: TRBV5-1; J: TRBJ2-7; size: NA; DNA: TGCGCCAGCAGCTGGGGCGGGGGATCCGAGCAGTACTTC; CDR3: CASSWGGGSEQYF
D: NA; V: TRBV4-1; J: TRBJ1-5; size: many; DNA: TGCGCCAGCAGCCAAGGGAGGGGAGTAGGCCAGCCCCAGCATTTT; CDR3: CASSQGRGVGQPQHF
D: NA; V: TRBV11-2; J: TRBJ1-1; size: NA; DNA: TGTGCCAGCCGATCGGAGGGGCTGAGGACTGAAGCTTTCTTT; CDR3: CASRSEGLRTEAFF